The 26 T cell receptor beta chains listed next were all sequenced from one sample in a study of neurological immune-mediated disorders. MiXCR, run by TCRdb on the 5' RACE reads, gives a single entry per CDR3 protein. Of some 16,000 distinct CDR3 sequences listed, 9% are singletons. Sequencing input: CD8+ T cells from blood. Every receptor here comes from a man aged 50-59 years in good health.

This clonotype occurred a few times. The chain combines TRBV7-6 with TRBJ2-1; D is perhaps TRBD2 (5 bases). Germline CDR1 reads SGHVS; CDR2 reads FNYEAQ. Trimming cost V 1 base and J 0 bases, with 7 bases left between them. CDR3 size: 15 residues. DNA for the CDR3: TGTGCCAGCAGCTTAGAAAGCGGCTCCTACAATGAGCAGTTCTTC. Translating gives CASSLESGSYNEQFF.

At least ten counts were recorded for this clonotype. This chain connects TRBV5-1 to TRBJ1-1, with no clear D. This CDR3 region has 18 residues. Trimming stripped 4 bases from V and 0 bases from J, with 22 bases between. The germline gives CDR1 SGHRS, CDR2 YFSETQ. The chain's CDR3 is CASSRGSPHIHMNTEAFF. In DNA, the CDR3 is TGCGCCAGCAGCCGCGGGAGTCCCCATATCCATATGAACACTGAAGCTTTCTTT.

Many counts were recorded for this clonotype. The CDR3 sequence is CASSLEGAGNEKLFF. Here the CDR3 DNA reads TGCGCCAGCAGCTTGGAAGGGGCAGGGAATGAAAAACTGTTTTTT. The gene calls are TRBV5-1 and TRBJ1-4; the D gene is possibly TRBD1 (5 bases). This CDR3 contains 15 residues. Germline V gene sequence: CDR1 SGHRS, CDR2 YFSETQ. With 0 bases removed from V and 5 bases from J, the gap between germline ends came to 11 bases.

This clonotype was detected ten times or more. This sequence joins TRBV6-2 or TRBV6-3 and TRBJ2-7, with D perhaps assigned TRBD1 or TRBD2 (5 bases each). CDR1 is MNHEY and CDR2 is SVGEGT in the germline V gene. V shed 0 bases and J shed 5 bases, with 11 bases lying between them. The CDR3 consists of 14 residues. CDR3 region: CASSYSKRGHEQYF. The CDR3 DNA is TGTGCCAGCAGTTACTCGAAGAGGGGCCACGAGCAGTACTTC.

This clonotype was detected many times. V is TRBV27 and J is TRBJ2-7; TRBD2 aligns across 10 bases. The trim removed 3 bases at V and 2 bases at J, leaving 4 bases unmatched. Germline V gene data show CDR1 as MNHEY and CDR2 as SMNVEV (reference sequence). The CDR3 contains 15 residues. CDR3 loop: CASSFASGGAYEQYF. The CDR3 coding sequence is TGTGCCAGCAGTTTCGCTAGCGGGGGTGCCTACGAGCAGTACTTC.

This clonotype was recorded many times. V usage is TRBV3-1 and J usage is TRBJ2-1; 10 bases map to TRBD1. V was pared by 0 bases and J by 6 bases, with 5 bases of the junction left unmatched. The CDR3 loop spans 16 amino acids. CDR1 LGHDT and CDR2 YNNKEL come from the germline V gene (reference sequence). CDR3 loop: CASSQDIGDRGNEQFF. The CDR3 DNA reads TGTGCCAGCAGCCAAGATATAGGGGACAGGGGCAATGAGCAGTTCTTC.

This clonotype was recorded a few times. J is TRBJ2-1 and V is TRBV23-1; 7 nucleotides agree with TRBD2. TRBV23-1 is reported as an ORF; its role is uncertain. V lost 4 bases, J lost 8 bases, and 17 bases stayed unmatched. CDR3 length: 17 amino acids. The CDR3 DNA follows: TGCGCCAGCAGTCGGGGGTTACTAGCGAGGCCTTCGGATGAGCAGTTCTTC. Translated: CASSRGLLARPSDEQFF.

This clonotype has a count of ten or more. The rearrangement joins TRBV28 to TRBJ2-1; D not resolved. Trimming cost V 1 base and J 3 bases, with 1 base left between them. The CDR3 has 12 residues. Germline lookup yields CDR1 MDHEN and CDR2 SYDVKM. The CDR3 sequence: CASSLYYNEQFF. The CDR3 DNA follows: TGTGCCAGCAGTTTATACTACAATGAGCAGTTCTTC.

This clonotype was detected many times. V and J are TRBV29-1 and TRBJ2-3; maybe TRBD2 (6 bases). The V and J ends lost 0 bases and 4 bases respectively, with 11 bases between them. Germline CDR1 and CDR2: SQVTM and ANQGSEA. The CDR3 has 14 amino acids. The CDR3 region has the DNA TGCAGCGTTGAAGACGACGGCGGGGCAGATACGCAGTATTTT. Its protein is CSVEDDGGADTQYF.

This clonotype was recorded many times. The chain joins TRBV20-1 to TRBJ2-1; D may be TRBD2 (5 bases). The CDR3 has 15 residues. From germline, CDR1 is DFQATT and CDR2 SNEGSKA (reference sequence). V was trimmed by 3 bases and J by 0 bases, leaving 12 bases between them. In DNA, the CDR3 is TGCAGTGCTAGGGAGGCGAGAAGCTCCTACAATGAGCAGTTCTTC. Residues: CSAREARSSYNEQFF.

This clonotype has a count of ten or more. The chain recombines TRBV12-3 or TRBV12-4 with TRBJ2-3; D is possibly TRBD1 or TRBD2 (5 bases each). There are 16 residues in the CDR3. V was shortened by 5 bases and J by 4 bases, with 19 bases between the two germline ends. The CDR3 DNA sequence: TGTGCCAGCAGTCCCGATATGGGGGTATCCTCAGATACGCAGTATTTT. Its translation is CASSPDMGVSSDTQYF.

This clonotype was seen ten or more times. The DNA for the CDR3 is TGTGCCAGCAGTTTAGGGGGACTTTCGGCTAATGAGCAGTTCTTC. Protein: CASSLGGLSANEQFF. V usage is TRBV12-3 or TRBV12-4 and J usage is TRBJ2-1; D might be TRBD2 (6 bases). The CDR3 runs to 15 residues. The V end lost 1 base, the J end lost 7 bases, and 14 bases lay between the germline ends.

This clonotype showed up many times. The chain is built from TRBV28 and TRBJ1-5; D ambiguous. V lost 0 bases and J 0 bases, leaving 9 bases between the germline ends. CDR3 size: 16 residues. Per the germline V gene, CDR1 is MDHEN and CDR2 is SYDVKM. Here the CDR3 DNA reads TGTGCCAGCAGTTTATGGGGCGATAATAGCAATCAGCCCCAGCATTTT. It codes for CASSLWGDNSNQPQHF.

This clonotype was counted ten times or more. CDR3 region: CASSQGQGPSYEQYF. CDR3 DNA: TGTGCCAGCAGCCAAGGCCAGGGACCATCCTACGAGCAGTACTTC. V and J are TRBV4-2 and TRBJ2-7, with D possibly called TRBD1 or TRBD2 (5 bases each). V was trimmed by 1 base and J by 1 base, leaving 11 bases between them. Germline V gene lookup returns CDR1 LGHNA and CDR2 YNFKEQ. The CDR3 consists of 15 residues.

This clonotype appeared many times. The V and J genes are TRBV15 and TRBJ2-7, with 7 bases matching TRBD1. The CDR3 runs to 16 residues. J was trimmed by 1 base and V by 0 bases; bases with no gene match: 6. Germline CDR1 LNHNV, CDR2 YYDKDF (reference sequence). The CDR3 loop is CATSRDRARGSYEQYF. CDR3 DNA: TGTGCCACCAGCAGAGATCGAGCCAGGGGGTCCTACGAGCAGTACTTC.

This clonotype showed up many times. The chain couples TRBV7-9 to TRBJ2-7; 9 bases line up with TRBD2. Germline V CDR1 and CDR2: SEHNR, FQNEAQ (reference sequence). V lost 5 bases, J lost 0 bases, and 5 bases stayed unmatched. The CDR3 covers 15 residues. The CDR3 DNA reads as TGTGCCAGCAGCGCCCGACTAGCGGACTCCTACGAGCAGTACTTC. Translating it yields CASSARLADSYEQYF.

The chain joins TRBV5-5 to TRBJ2-3; D gene ambiguous. V was shortened by 4 bases and J by 2 bases, with 5 bases between the two germline ends. The CDR3 is made up of 12 amino acids. The V gene's germline CDR1 is SGHKS and CDR2 YYEKEE (reference sequence). CDR3 loop: CASSPPTDTQYF. DNA of the CDR3: TGTGCCAGCAGCCCGCCCACAGATACGCAGTATTTT.

This clonotype came up many times. The rearrangement uses TRBV7-9 and TRBJ2-7; D is ambiguous. The germline V and J ends were trimmed by 3 bases and 2 bases, with 8 bases remaining between them. The CDR3 length is 13 residues. Germline lookup yields CDR1 SEHNR and CDR2 FQNEAQ (reference sequence). CDR3 in amino acids: CASSLAQPYEQYF. The CDR3 DNA follows: TGTGCCAGCAGCTTGGCGCAGCCCTACGAGCAGTACTTC.

This clonotype was seen at least ten times. This chain joins TRBV6-4 and TRBJ2-6; TRBD2 aligns across 12 bases. Germline loops: CDR1 MRHNA, CDR2 SNTAGT. With 0 bases clipped from V and 3 bases from J, the junction kept 0 bases outside the gene matches. The CDR3 sequence is 17 residues long. For the CDR3, the DNA is TGTGCCAGCAGTGACTCGACTAGCGGGAGTGGGGCCAACGTCCTGACTTTC. Encoded protein: CASSDSTSGSGANVLTF.

This clonotype was picked up many times. The V and J genes are TRBV28 and TRBJ2-5, with D perhaps TRBD1 (7 bases). CDR1 and CDR2 (germline): MDHEN, SYDVKM. The CDR3 is made up of 15 amino acids. V gave up 5 bases and J gave up 1 base, with 14 bases separating them. The CDR3 sequence is CASSTGAGGQETQYF. The CDR3 DNA reads as TGTGCCAGCAGTACGGGGGCAGGGGGCCAAGAGACCCAGTACTTC.

This clonotype was seen ten or more times. This sequence joins TRBV9 and TRBJ2-1, with TRBD1 as a possible D gene (5 bases). The CDR3 spans 15 residues. CDR1 and CDR2 (germline): SGDLS, YYNGEE. V was pared by 2 bases and J by 2 bases, with 11 bases between. The CDR3 DNA is TGTGCCAGCAGCGTCTTACAGGACGCCTACAATGAGCAGTTCTTC. This translates into CASSVLQDAYNEQFF.

This clonotype has ten or more counts. V is TRBV29-1 and J is TRBJ2-1, with D maybe TRBD2 (6 bases). Deletions cut 3 bases from V and 1 base from J, with 13 bases between. The CDR3 has 15 residues. Germline V gene lookup returns CDR1 SQVTM and CDR2 ANQGSEA. The CDR3 nucleotides are TGCAGCGTTGAGGGGGAGGAGGCGTCCTACAATGAGCAGTTCTTC. Translated, it gives CSVEGEEASYNEQFF.

The table lists this clonotype with many counts. The chain joins TRBV6-5 to TRBJ2-3, with D uncertain. This CDR3 contains 15 residues. The V gene lost 2 bases and the J gene lost 3 bases, with 12 bases spanning the gap. Germline values: CDR1 MNHEY, CDR2 SVGAGI. Here the CDR3 reads CASSYATIGTDTQYF. CDR3 nucleotides: TGTGCCAGCAGTTACGCGACAATTGGGACAGATACGCAGTATTTT.

There are many counts of this clonotype. This chain joins TRBV20-1 and TRBJ2-5, with TRBD1 as a possible D gene (6 bases). Germline CDR1 reads DFQATT; CDR2 reads SNEGSKA (reference sequence). V lost 1 base and J lost 5, with 20 bases in between. The CDR3 spans 16 residues. The chain's CDR3 is CSARGPRGHKGETQYF. The CDR3 region has the DNA TGCAGTGCTAGAGGCCCCAGGGGACATAAAGGGGAGACCCAGTACTTC.

In this sample, this clonotype turned up many times. This CDR3 is CASSQEEWTGGVGETQYF. DNA of the CDR3: TGTGCCAGCAGCCAAGAGGAGTGGACGGGAGGGGTTGGAGAGACCCAGTACTTC. This sequence joins TRBV4-2 and TRBJ2-5, with TRBD2 identical over 8 bases. Germline loops: CDR1 LGHNA, CDR2 YNFKEQ. V lost 0 bases to trimming and J lost 4 bases; unmatched junction nucleotides: 13. The CDR3 contains 18 residues.

This clonotype was recorded many times. This chain links TRBV20-1 with TRBJ2-3, with TRBD1 matching 9 bases. Per germline, CDR1 DFQATT and CDR2 SNEGSKA (reference sequence). CDR3 length: 18 residues. J lost 3 bases, V lost 3 bases, and 16 bases had no gene match. This CDR3 reads CSARGFKPRTGVTDTQYF. CDR3 nucleotides: TGCAGTGCTAGGGGTTTCAAGCCCCGGACAGGGGTAACAGATACGCAGTATTTT.